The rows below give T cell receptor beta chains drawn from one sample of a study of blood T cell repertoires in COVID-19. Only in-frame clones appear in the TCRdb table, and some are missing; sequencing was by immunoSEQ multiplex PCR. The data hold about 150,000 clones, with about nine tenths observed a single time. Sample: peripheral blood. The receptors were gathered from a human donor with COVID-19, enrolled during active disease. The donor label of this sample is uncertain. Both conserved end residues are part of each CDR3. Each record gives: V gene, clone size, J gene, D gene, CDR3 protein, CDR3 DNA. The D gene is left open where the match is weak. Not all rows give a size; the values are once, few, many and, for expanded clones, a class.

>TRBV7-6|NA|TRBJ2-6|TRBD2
CASSLRTPSGLANGANVLTF
TGTGCCAGCAGCTTACGGACTCCGAGCGGACTAGCGAATGGGGCCAACGTCCTGACTTTC
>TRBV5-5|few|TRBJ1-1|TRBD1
CASSLEGQGGGGTEAFF
TGTGCCAGCAGCTTGGAGGGTCAGGGGGGCGGTGGGACTGAAGCTTTCTTT
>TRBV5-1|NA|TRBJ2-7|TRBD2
CASSLGRGGPYEQYF
TGCGCCAGCAGCTTGGGTCGGGGGGGCCCCTACGAGCAGTACTTC
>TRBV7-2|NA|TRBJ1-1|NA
CASSLGSGQGWTEAFF
TGTGCCAGCAGCTTAGGTAGCGGGCAGGGGTGGACTGAAGCTTTCTTT
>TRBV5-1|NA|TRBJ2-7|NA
CASSLDGDMGYEQYF
TGCGCCAGCAGCTTGGATGGGGACATGGGGTACGAGCAGTACTTC
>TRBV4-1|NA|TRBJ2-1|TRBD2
CASSRDLPGLAQFF
TGCGCCAGCAGCCGCGACCTTCCGGGACTAGCCCAGTTCTTC
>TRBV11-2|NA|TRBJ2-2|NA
CASSLSAVSTGELFF
TGTGCCAGCAGCCTTAGCGCGGTGAGCACCGGGGAGCTGTTTTTT
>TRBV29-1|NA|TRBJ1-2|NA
CSVAGAGGSGYTF
TGCAGCGTTGCCGGGGCGGGGGGCTCTGGCTACACCTTC
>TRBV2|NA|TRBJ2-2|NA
CATPKGRNTGELFF
TGTGCCACCCCCAAGGGGCGGAACACCGGGGAGCTGTTTTTT
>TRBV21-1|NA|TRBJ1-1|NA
CASSLTGHGTEAFF
TGTGCCAGCAGCCTTACGGGACACGGGACTGAAGCTTTCTTT
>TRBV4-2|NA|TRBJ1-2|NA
CASSQNNGYTF
TGTGCCAGCAGCCAAAATAATGGCTACACCTTC
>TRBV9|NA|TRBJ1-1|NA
CASSVVGETEAFF
TGTGCCAGCAGCGTAGTTGGGGAGACTGAAGCTTTCTTT
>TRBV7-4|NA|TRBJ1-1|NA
CASSLGTRFGTTDGFNTEAFF
TGTGCCAGCAGCTTGGGGACACGGTTTGGGACAACAGATGGCTTTAACACTGAAGCTTTCTTT
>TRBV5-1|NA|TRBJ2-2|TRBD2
CASSGSGGPNTGELFF
TGCGCCAGCAGTGGAAGCGGGGGGCCGAACACCGGGGAGCTGTTTTTT
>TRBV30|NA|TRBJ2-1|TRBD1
CAWNSGQGTDEQFF
TGTGCCTGGAACTCGGGACAGGGGACAGATGAGCAGTTCTTC
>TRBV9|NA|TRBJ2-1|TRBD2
CASSVSPGLASNEQFF
TGTGCCAGCAGCGTTAGTCCGGGACTAGCCTCCAATGAGCAGTTCTTC
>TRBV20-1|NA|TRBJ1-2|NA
CSASFRSGYGYTF
TGCAGTGCTAGTTTTAGGTCAGGCTATGGCTACACCTTC
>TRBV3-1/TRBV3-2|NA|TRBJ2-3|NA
CASSQGQGGSTDTQYF
TGTGCCAGCAGCCAAGGTCAGGGCGGTAGCACAGATACGCAGTATTTT
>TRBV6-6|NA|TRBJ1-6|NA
CASNGGGWSSPLHF
TGTGCCAGCAATGGGGGGGGGTGGAGTTCACCCCTCCACTTT
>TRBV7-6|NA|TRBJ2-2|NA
CASSLSRSLAGELFF
TGTGCCAGCAGCTTAAGTCGAAGTTTAGCCGGGGAGCTGTTTTTT
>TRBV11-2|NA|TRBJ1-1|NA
CASSPSLGANTEAFF
TGTGCCAGCAGCCCAAGCTTGGGGGCGAACACTGAAGCTTTCTTT
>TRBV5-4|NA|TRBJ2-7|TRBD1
CASSLRGTGFYEQYF
TGTGCCAGCAGCTTGCGAGGGACAGGCTTCTACGAGCAGTACTTC
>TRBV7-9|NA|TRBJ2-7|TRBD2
CASSPPGGGYEQYF
TGTGCCAGCAGCCCCCCGGGAGGGGGGTACGAGCAGTACTTC
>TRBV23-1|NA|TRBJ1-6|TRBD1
CASSQSRDRGLSTPLHF
TGCGCCAGCAGTCAATCTCGGGACAGGGGTCTTAGTACACCCCTCCACTTT
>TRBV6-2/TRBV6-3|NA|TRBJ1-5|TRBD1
CASSQGQTYQPQHF
TGTGCCAGCAGTCAGGGACAGACCTATCAGCCCCAGCATTTT
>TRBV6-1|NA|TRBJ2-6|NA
CASSERFSGANVLTF
TGTGCCAGCAGTGAACGGTTCTCTGGGGCCAACGTCCTGACTTTC
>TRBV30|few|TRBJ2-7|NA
CAWSVLGSEQYF
TGTGCCTGGAGTGTACTTGGTAGCGAGCAGTACTTC
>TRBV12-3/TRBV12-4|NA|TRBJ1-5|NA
CASSWLEDQPQHF
TGTGCCAGCAGTTGGTTAGAGGATCAGCCCCAGCATTTT
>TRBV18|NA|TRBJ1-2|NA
CASTHRESDYGYTF
TGTGCCAGCACTCACAGGGAGAGTGACTATGGCTACACCTTC
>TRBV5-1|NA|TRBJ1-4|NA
CASSLDGYNEKLFF
TGCGCCAGCAGCCTAGACGGATATAATGAAAAACTGTTTTTT
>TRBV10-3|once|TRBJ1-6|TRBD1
CAISEPRTGYNSPLHF
TGTGCCATCAGTGAGCCGAGGACAGGATATAATTCACCCCTCCACTTT
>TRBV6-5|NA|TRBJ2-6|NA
CASSSGGAPGANVLTF
TGTGCCAGCAGTTCTGGGGGGGCACCTGGGGCCAACGTCCTGACTTTC
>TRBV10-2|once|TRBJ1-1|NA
CASSTQRDTEAFF
TGCGCCAGCAGCACCCAGAGGGACACTGAAGCTTTCTTT
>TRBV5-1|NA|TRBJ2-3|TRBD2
CASSPSTSATDTQYF
TGCGCCAGCAGTCCGTCCACTAGCGCCACAGATACGCAGTATTTT
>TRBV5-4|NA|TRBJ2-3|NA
CASSLTLTDTQYF
TGTGCCAGCAGCCTTACGCTAACAGATACGCAGTATTTT
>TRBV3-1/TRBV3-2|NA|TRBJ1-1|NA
CASSRDRRGEAFF
TGTGCCAGCAGCCGAGACCGACGGGGTGAAGCTTTCTTT
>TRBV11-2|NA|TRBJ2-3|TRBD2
CASSFGLAGVAQYF
TGTGCCAGCAGCTTCGGACTAGCGGGGGTAGCGCAGTATTTT
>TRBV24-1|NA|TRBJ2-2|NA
CATSDFSSTNTGELFF
TGTGCCACCAGTGATTTCAGTTCAACGAACACCGGGGAGCTGTTTTTT
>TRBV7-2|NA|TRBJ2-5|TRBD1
CASSRYTGDETQYF
TGTGCCAGCAGCCGTTACACAGGGGACGAGACCCAGTACTTC
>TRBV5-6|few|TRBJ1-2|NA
CASSSITGTLLKDYGYTF
TGTGCCAGCAGCTCCATTACAGGGACCCTACTCAAGGACTATGGCTACACCTTC
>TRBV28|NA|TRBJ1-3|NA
CASSSSETDGNTIYF
TGTGCCAGCAGTTCCTCAGAGACAGACGGAAACACCATATATTTT
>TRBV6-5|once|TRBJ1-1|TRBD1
CASSYSTGDMNTEAFF
TGTGCCAGCAGTTACTCGACAGGGGACATGAACACTGAAGCTTTCTTT
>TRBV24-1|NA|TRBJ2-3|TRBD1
CATSDWDRDTQYF
TGTGCCACCAGTGATTGGGACAGGGATACGCAGTATTTT
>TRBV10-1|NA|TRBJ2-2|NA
CASSYDSTGELFF
TGCGCCAGCAGTTACGACAGCACCGGGGAGCTGTTTTTT
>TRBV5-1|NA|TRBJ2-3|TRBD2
CASSLVAGADTQYF
TGCGCCAGCAGCTTGGTTGCGGGAGCAGATACGCAGTATTTT
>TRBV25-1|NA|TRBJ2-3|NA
CASSDPRTASTDTQYF
TGTGCCAGCAGTGATCCTCGGACAGCTAGCACAGATACGCAGTATTTT
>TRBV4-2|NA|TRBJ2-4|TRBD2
CASSQGTNGGDKNIQYF
TGTGCCAGCAGCCAAGGGACGAACGGGGGGGACAAAAACATTCAGTACTTC
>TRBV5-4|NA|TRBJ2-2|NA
CASSIQGNTGELFF
TGTGCCAGCAGCATACAGGGGAACACCGGGGAGCTGTTTTTT
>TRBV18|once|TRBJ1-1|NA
CASSPAVSRGTEAFF
TGTGCCAGCTCACCGGCGGTATCTCGAGGAACTGAAGCTTTCTTT
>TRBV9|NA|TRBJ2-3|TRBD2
CASSPTGAGGRDTQYF
TGTGCCAGCAGCCCAACGGGAGCGGGGGGGCGGGATACGCAGTATTTT
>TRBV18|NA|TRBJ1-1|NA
CASSPTGTQQNTEAFF
TGTGCCAGCTCACCAACCGGGACACAGCAGAACACTGAAGCTTTCTTT
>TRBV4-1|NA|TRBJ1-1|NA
CASSRQRNTEAFF
TGCGCCAGCAGCCGACAGAGGAACACTGAAGCTTTCTTT